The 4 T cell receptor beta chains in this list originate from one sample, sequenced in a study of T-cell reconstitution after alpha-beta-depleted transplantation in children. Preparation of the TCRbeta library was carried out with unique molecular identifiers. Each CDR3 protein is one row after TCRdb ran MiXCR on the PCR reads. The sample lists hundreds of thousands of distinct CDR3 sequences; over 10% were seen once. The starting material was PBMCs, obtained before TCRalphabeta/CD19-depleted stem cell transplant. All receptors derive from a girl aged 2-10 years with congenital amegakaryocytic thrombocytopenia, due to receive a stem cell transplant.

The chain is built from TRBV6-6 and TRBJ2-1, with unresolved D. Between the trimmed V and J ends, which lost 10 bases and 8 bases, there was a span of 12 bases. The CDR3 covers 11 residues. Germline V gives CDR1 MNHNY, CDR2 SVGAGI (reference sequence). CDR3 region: CATETPHEQFF. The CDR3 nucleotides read TGTGCCACGGAAACTCCCCATGAGCAGTTCTTC.

The CDR3 spells CATRADYSNQPQHF. CDR3 bases: TGTGCCACCAGGGCAGATTATAGCAATCAGCCCCAGCATTTT. This sequence joins TRBV15 and TRBJ1-5; D is unresolved. The CDR3 extends over 14 amino acids. V was shortened by 6 bases and J by 0 bases, with 9 bases between the two germline ends. The germline CDR1 and CDR2 sequences are LNHNV and YYDKDF (reference sequence).

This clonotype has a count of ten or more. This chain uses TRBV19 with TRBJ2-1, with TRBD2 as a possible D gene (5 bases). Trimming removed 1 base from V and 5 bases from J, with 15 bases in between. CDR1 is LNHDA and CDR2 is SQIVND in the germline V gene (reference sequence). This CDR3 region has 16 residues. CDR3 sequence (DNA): TGTGCCAGTAGTATAGGGAGGAGTAGATGGGACAATGAGCAGTTCTTC. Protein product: CASSIGRSRWDNEQFF.

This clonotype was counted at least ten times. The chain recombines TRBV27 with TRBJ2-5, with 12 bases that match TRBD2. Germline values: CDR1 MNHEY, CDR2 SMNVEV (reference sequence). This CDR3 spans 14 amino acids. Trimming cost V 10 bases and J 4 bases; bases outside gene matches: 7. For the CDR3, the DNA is TGTGCCACTCAACCGGGACTAGCGGGAGAGACCCAGTACTTC. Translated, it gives CATQPGLAGETQYF.